Presented here are 19 T cell receptor beta chains from one specimen sequenced in a study of T cells in localized non-small cell lung cancer. Some clones are missing from TCRdb's copy, which holds only in-frame ones; the method was immunoSEQ multiplex PCR. The table includes under 65,000 clones, about four fifths detected once. This specimen consisted of peripheral blood, obtained before any cancer treatment. The receptors shown here come from a female donor older than 55 with stage II squamous cell lung carcinoma.

The V and J genes are TRBV9 and TRBJ1-3; possibly TRBD1 for D (5 bases). Trimming shortened V by 3 bases and J by 0 bases, and 13 bases separated the two germline ends. Germline V gene lookup returns CDR1 SGDLS and CDR2 YYNGEE. The CDR3 has 16 residues. CDR3 bases: TGTGCCAGCAGCGCATTGGGGGGGAGCTCTGGAAACACCATATATTTT. Its protein is CASSALGGSSGNTIYF.

This clone came up once. The rearrangement links TRBV7-6 to TRBJ2-7; no clear D gene. The CDR3 consists of 13 residues. Germline CDR1 is SGHVS and CDR2 is FNYEAQ. V lost 4 bases to trimming and J lost 1 base, with 8 bases between them. The CDR3 region is CASSSHGSYEQYF. For the CDR3, the DNA is TGTGCCAGCAGCTCCCACGGATCCTACGAGCAGTACTTC.

CDR3 in amino acids: CASHVGASTDTQYF. CDR3 nucleotide sequence: TGCGCCAGCCACGTGGGGGCTAGCACAGATACGCAGTATTTT. This chain uses TRBV5-1 with TRBJ2-3; perhaps TRBD1 as D (6 bases). CDR3 size: 14 residues. Germline CDR1 is SGHRS and CDR2 is YFSETQ. The V and J ends lost 7 bases and 0 bases respectively, with 12 bases between them.

This clone was picked up a small number of times. The J gene is TRBJ1-5, the V gene TRBV25-1; D not certain. The CDR3 covers 12 residues. Trimming removed 5 bases from V and 2 bases from J, with 4 bases in between. The germline CDR1 and CDR2 sequences are MGHDK and SYGVNS. CDR3 in amino acids: CASSRGNQPQHF. The CDR3 coding sequence is TGTGCCAGCAGTAGGGGCAATCAGCCCCAGCATTTT. Combining the CDR3 with reference TRBV25-1 and TRBJ1-5 gives the whole variable domain EADIYQTPRYLVIGTGKKITLECSQTMGHDKMYWYQQDPGMELHLIHYSYGVNSTEKGDLSSESTVSRIRTEHFPLTLESARPSHTSQYLCASSRGNQPQHFGDGTRLSIL.

CDR3 bases: TGCGCCAGCAGCTTGGAAGGGGGCGGCGGTCAGCCCCAGCATTTT. Translating gives CASSLEGGGGQPQHF. This chain links TRBV5-1 with TRBJ1-5; 7 bases agree with TRBD1. J gave up 6 bases and V 0 bases, and 6 bases lay outside the gene matches. CDR3 length: 15 residues. Per the germline V gene, CDR1 is SGHRS and CDR2 is YFSETQ.

The chain has TRBV4-3 and TRBJ1-2; 9 bases fit TRBD1. J was trimmed by 5 bases and V by 3 bases; bases with no gene match: 7. CDR3 length equals 15 residues. CDR1 LGHNA and CDR2 YSLEER come from the germline V gene. The CDR3 region has the DNA TGCGCCAGCAGCCACCCCGGACAGGGGAGTTATGGCTACACCTTC. It specifies CASSHPGQGSYGYTF.

CDR3 protein: CASSLQAGIDEAFF. Written as DNA, the CDR3 is TGCGCCAGCAGCTTGCAGGCCGGAATTGATGAAGCTTTCTTT. The chain recombines TRBV5-1 with TRBJ1-1; D gene uncertain. The V and J ends lost 1 base and 7 bases respectively, with 14 bases between them. Germline V gives CDR1 SGHRS, CDR2 YFSETQ. The CDR3 covers 14 residues.

The chain employs TRBV9 and TRBJ2-1; D is perhaps TRBD2 (7 bases). Germline V gene sequence: CDR1 SGDLS, CDR2 YYNGEE. Trimming pared 0 bases from V and 4 bases from J, leaving 11 bases between. There are 15 residues in the CDR3. This chain's CDR3 is CASSVGGGDYNEQFF. The CDR3 DNA reads as TGTGCCAGCAGCGTAGGAGGGGGGGATTACAATGAGCAGTTCTTC.

DNA of the CDR3: TGTGCCAGCAGCGTAGCGGGGCTTGGCAATCAGCCCCAGCATTTT. Protein sequence: CASSVAGLGNQPQHF. This chain uses TRBV9 with TRBJ1-5, with D perhaps TRBD1 (5 bases). Germline values: CDR1 SGDLS, CDR2 YYNGEE. Trimming pared 0 bases from V and 2 bases from J, leaving 9 bases between. The CDR3 is 15 amino acids.

The rearrangement joins TRBV11-1 to TRBJ1-4; D not resolved. Germline V gene lookup returns CDR1 SGHAT and CDR2 FQDESV (reference sequence). Trimming left V 3 bases short and J 8 bases short, with 4 bases between. The CDR3 totals 11 residues. This CDR3 is CASSFEEKLFF. The CDR3 DNA is TGTGCCAGCAGCTTCGAGGAAAAACTGTTTTTT.

This chain connects TRBV11-2 to TRBJ1-3; tentatively, D is TRBD1 (5 bases). This CDR3 has 14 amino acids. CDR1 is SGHAT and CDR2 is FQNNGV in the germline V gene. Trimming took off 2 bases at V and 2 bases at J, with 7 bases between the two ends. Here the CDR3 reads CASSLLGPGNTIYF. The DNA for the CDR3 is TGTGCCAGCAGCTTATTGGGGCCTGGAAACACCATATATTTT.

This chain uses TRBV6-4 with TRBJ2-3; possible D gene TRBD1, 6 bases. CDR1 and CDR2 from the germline V gene are MRHNA and SNTAGT. The CDR3 runs 15 residues. V shed 6 bases and J shed 0 bases, with 13 bases lying between them. The CDR3 coding sequence is TGTGCCAGCAGGGACAGACCACCTAGCACAGATACGCAGTATTTT. It is translated as CASRDRPPSTDTQYF.

This clone was seen once. The V and J genes are TRBV27 and TRBJ1-1, with 7 bases matching TRBD1. The CDR3 sequence is 16 residues long. The trim removed 2 bases at V and 5 bases at J, leaving 11 bases unmatched. Germline V lookup: CDR1 MNHEY, CDR2 SMNVEV (reference sequence). CDR3 coding DNA: TGTGCCAGCAGTTTAAGTAGGAACAGGGGAGGGACTGAAGCTTTCTTT. This sequence encodes CASSLSRNRGGTEAFF.

CDR3 nucleotide sequence: TGTGCCAGCTCACCCAGTCGACCCAACAATGAAAAACTGTTTTTT. Its protein product is CASSPSRPNNEKLFF. The chain links TRBV18 to TRBJ1-4; D is undetermined. CDR1 is KGHSH and CDR2 is LQKENI in the germline V gene. This CDR3 has 15 residues. V was pared by 3 bases and J by 5 bases, with 13 bases between.

V usage is TRBV5-1 and J usage is TRBJ2-7; possibly TRBD2 for D (6 bases). Germline CDR1 and CDR2: SGHRS and YFSETQ. The CDR3 spans 15 residues. Trimming stripped 1 base from V and 0 bases from J, with 11 bases between. The CDR3 sequence: CASSLPRESSYEQYF. In DNA, the CDR3 is TGCGCCAGCAGCTTGCCCCGGGAGAGCTCCTACGAGCAGTACTTC.

The genes are TRBV6-6 and TRBJ2-3, with D possibly being TRBD2 (6 bases). Per the germline V gene, CDR1 is MNHNY and CDR2 is SVGAGI (reference sequence). V shed 6 bases and J shed 1 base, with 14 bases lying between them. CDR3 length: 15 residues. The CDR3 region is CASRAPGLGTDTQYF. The CDR3 DNA follows: TGTGCCAGCAGGGCCCCGGGACTTGGCACAGATACGCAGTATTTT.

The chain recombines TRBV5-8 with TRBJ1-5, with D hard to call. Germline CDR1 and CDR2: SGHTS and YDEGEE. V was clipped by 4 bases and J by 0 bases, with 11 bases between them. CDR3 size: 15 residues. Written as DNA, the CDR3 is TGTGCCAGCAGCCGAGGAGTCTCTAGCAATCAGCCCCAGCATTTT. This codes for CASSRGVSSNQPQHF.

The rearrangement links TRBV19 to TRBJ1-4, with TRBD1 identical over 9 bases. Per the germline V gene, CDR1 is LNHDA and CDR2 is SQIVND (reference sequence). V was clipped by 3 bases and J by 12 bases; unmatched bases: 2. This CDR3 contains 12 residues. The CDR3 region has the DNA TGTGCCAGTAGTATTTGGACAGGGGAACTGTTTTTT. Encoded protein: CASSIWTGELFF.

The V gene is TRBV4-1, the J gene TRBJ2-3; D is uncertain. The V end lost 0 bases, the J end lost 2 bases, and 12 bases lay between the germline ends. Germline values: CDR1 MGHRA, CDR2 YSYEKL. This CDR3 contains 16 residues. The CDR3 sequence: CASSQDWASATDTQYF. The CDR3 DNA reads as TGCGCCAGCAGCCAAGATTGGGCTAGTGCCACAGATACGCAGTATTTT.